This note documents a single T cell receptor (beta chain) sequence. 60 Vbeta and 13 Jbeta primers were used in PCR. In the original workflow: Tens of millions of unique TCR beta chains, 9 million to 12 million shared, were counted in a later analysis. Using immunoSEQ multiplex PCR, the repertoire was profiled, and TCRdb retains in-frame clones only, with some absent. The DNA was the basis for D and trimming; V, J and clone size are from that table. The sample has about 160,000 clones; approximately 80% are singletons. These data come from a study of cytomegalovirus exposure and HLA in healthy donors. Germline CDR1 is LGHNA and CDR2 is YSLEER. V lost 0 bases and J 5 bases, leaving 13 bases between the germline ends. This CDR3 region has 16 residues.

This TCR was recovered from a man younger than 30 in good health and CMV-seropositive. This chain links TRBV4-3 with TRBJ2-2; the D gene is possibly TRBD1 (6 bases). The sample taken for sequencing was PBMCs. In DNA, the CDR3 is TGCGCCAGCAGCCAAGATTCCAGGGGAAAGACCGGGGAGCTGTTTTTT. Residues: CASSQDSRGKTGELFF.